One and the same sample provided the 28 T cell receptor beta chains below, sequenced in a study of control samples from healthy donors and cancer patients. Clones were read by immunoSEQ multiplex PCR, and TCRdb kept only the in-frame ones, dropping some. The sample contains about 120,000 clones, 88% of which appear only once. The specimen sequenced was blood. The receptors stem from an older woman in good health.

V usage is TRBV2 and J usage is TRBJ2-7, with 8 bases matching TRBD1. Trimming cost V 10 bases and J 7 bases; bases outside gene matches: 18. This CDR3 contains 15 residues. Looked up from germline, CDR1 is SNHLY and CDR2 is FYNNEI. The CDR3 DNA is TGTGCCACCCCAGGAGTGGGGCAGGGGGCCGGTGAGCAGTACTTC. Translating it yields CATPGVGQGAGEQYF.

The chain uses TRBV25-1 and TRBJ2-2; 8 bases map to TRBD2. The V gene's germline CDR1 is MGHDK and CDR2 SYGVNS. J gave up 3 bases and V 7 bases, and 7 bases lay outside the gene matches. The CDR3 is 15 residues long. The CDR3 protein is CASTQAGGDTGELFF. In DNA form, the CDR3 reads TGTGCCAGCACTCAGGCCGGGGGGGACACCGGGGAGCTGTTTTTT. Full variable domain (rest looked up from reference TRBV25-1 and TRBJ2-2): EADIYQTPRYLVIGTGKKITLECSQTMGHDKMYWYQQDPGMELHLIHYSYGVNSTEKGDLSSESTVSRIRTEHFPLTLESARPSHTSQYLCASTQAGGDTGELFFGEGSRLTVL.

J is TRBJ1-4 and V is TRBV5-1; D is possibly TRBD1 (6 bases). V lost 0 bases, J lost 4 bases, and 16 bases lay in between. Germline assignment: CDR1 SGHRS and CDR2 YFSETQ. The CDR3 runs 17 residues. CDR3 DNA sequence: TGCGCCAGCAGCTTGGTGGGGGGCCTGCAGGGTAATGAAAAACTGTTTTTT. Encoded protein: CASSLVGGLQGNEKLFF.

The chain has TRBV5-1 and TRBJ2-5, with 7 positions matching TRBD1. Looked up from germline, CDR1 is SGHRS and CDR2 is YFSETQ. V lost 4 bases, J lost 0 bases, and 6 bases stayed unmatched. The CDR3 spans 15 residues. Here the CDR3 DNA reads TGCGCCAGCAGCCACGGGACAGCGAACCAAGAGACCCAGTACTTC. Its protein product is CASSHGTANQETQYF.

In its sample, this clone was seen a few times. The chain uses TRBV3-1 (or the pseudogene TRBV3-2) and TRBJ1-3, with unresolved D. There are 15 residues in the CDR3. The germline gives CDR1 LGHDT, CDR2 YNNKEL (reference sequence). V gave up 1 base and J gave up 3 bases, with 10 bases separating them. The CDR3 loop is CASSQVFLGGNTIYF. Written as DNA, the CDR3 is TGTGCCAGCAGCCAAGTCTTCCTAGGTGGAAACACCATATATTTT.

The rearrangement joins TRBV6-5 to TRBJ2-5; 9 bases map to TRBD2. The CDR3 spans 15 residues. From germline, CDR1 is MNHEY and CDR2 SVGAGI. Losses at the gene ends were 2 bases for V and 5 bases for J; bases not matched to a gene: 6. For the CDR3, the DNA is TGTGCCAGCAGTTACGCTGCTAGCGGGGTGGAGACCCAGTACTTC. This codes for CASSYAASGVETQYF.

This chain uses TRBV9 with TRBJ1-1, with TRBD1 matching over 8 bases. V lost 0 bases to trimming and J lost 11 bases; unmatched junction nucleotides: 3. CDR1 is SGDLS, CDR2 YYNGEE, per germline. This CDR3 has 12 amino acids. The CDR3 bases are TGTGCCAGCAGCGTAGGGACAGGGCGGGCTTTCTTT. Translating gives CASSVGTGRAFF.

The chain combines TRBV19 with TRBJ1-6, with D possibly TRBD1 on 6 matching bases. Trimming cost V 5 bases and J 7 bases, with 9 bases left between them. The CDR3 contains 13 residues. CDR1 is LNHDA, CDR2 SQIVND, per germline (reference sequence). In nucleotides, the CDR3 is TGTGCCAGTAGTCGACAGGTAAATTCACCCCTCCACTTT. Translation gives CASSRQVNSPLHF.

This clone was counted a few times. The J gene is TRBJ1-1, the V gene TRBV7-9; 9 nucleotides line up with TRBD1. Germline assignment: CDR1 SEHNR and CDR2 FQNEAQ (reference sequence). The V gene end was trimmed by 5 bases and the J gene end by 12 bases; junction bases not matched to a gene: 7. CDR3 length equals 12 residues. For the CDR3, the DNA is TGTGCCAGCAGCCCCCCGGGACAGGGCACTTTCTTT. It is translated as CASSPPGQGTFF.

CDR3 coding DNA: TGCGCCAGCAGCCCTACAGGGCCCAATCAGCCCCAGCATTTT. This sequence encodes CASSPTGPNQPQHF. V and J are TRBV4-1 and TRBJ1-5, with D perhaps TRBD1 (6 bases). V lost 4 bases and J lost 3, with 10 bases in between. This CDR3 comprises 14 residues. Germline V CDR1 and CDR2: MGHRA, YSYEKL.

This clone was seen a single time. This chain links TRBV6-5 with TRBJ1-2, with D possibly TRBD1 on 5 matching bases. There are 11 residues in the CDR3. V was trimmed by 4 bases and J by 7 bases, leaving 7 bases between them. Per germline, CDR1 MNHEY and CDR2 SVGAGI. The CDR3 here is CASSWGGGYTF. In nucleotides, the CDR3 is TGTGCCAGCAGTTGGGGGGGTGGCTACACCTTC.

V and J are TRBV5-5 and TRBJ2-2; no firm D call. Germline V gene data show CDR1 as SGHKS and CDR2 as YYEKEE (reference sequence). Trimming took 3 bases from V and 7 from J, leaving 10 bases between them. The CDR3 is 13 amino acids. The CDR3 spells CASSSEPDGELFF. The CDR3 DNA sequence: TGTGCCAGCAGCTCGGAACCCGACGGGGAGCTGTTTTTT. The full variable domain, in which reference TRBV5-5 and TRBJ2-2 provide the parts outside the CDR3, is DAGVTQSPTHLIKTRGQQVTLRCSPISGHKSVSWYQQVLGQGPQFIFQYYEKEERGRGNFPDRFSARQFPNYSSELNVNALLLGDSALYLCASSSEPDGELFFGEGSRLTVL.

This chain connects TRBV18 to TRBJ1-5, with D uncertain. V was trimmed by 5 bases and J by 5 bases, leaving 10 bases between them. CDR1 is KGHSH, CDR2 LQKENI, per germline. The CDR3 has 13 amino acids. This chain's CDR3 is CASSAALDQPQHF. In DNA form, the CDR3 reads TGTGCCAGCTCAGCCGCGTTAGATCAGCCCCAGCATTTT.

This chain links TRBV9 with TRBJ1-2; D not resolved. The germline gives CDR1 SGDLS, CDR2 YYNGEE. V lost 3 bases and J lost 4, with 22 bases in between. CDR3 length: 17 residues. The chain's CDR3 is CASSASPLDWALYGYTF. Here the CDR3 DNA reads TGTGCCAGCAGCGCTAGCCCCTTGGACTGGGCCCTCTATGGCTACACCTTC.

This clone was seen more than once but under ten times. The chain has TRBV19 and TRBJ2-1; D ambiguous. CDR1 LNHDA and CDR2 SQIVND come from the germline V gene (reference sequence). Trimming shortened V by 6 bases and J by 6 bases, and 15 bases separated the two germline ends. The CDR3 length is 14 residues. The CDR3 DNA sequence: TGTGCCAGTAGGGAAAATCTAGGGTCCAATGAGCAGTTCTTC. Encoded protein: CASRENLGSNEQFF.

The chain recombines TRBV2 with TRBJ1-5; D is unclear. Looked up from germline, CDR1 is SNHLY and CDR2 is FYNNEI. The CDR3 loop spans 14 amino acids. V lost 2 bases and J lost 4, with 9 bases in between. The CDR3 DNA is TGTGCCAGCAGTGAATGGGAGGGAAATCAGCCCCAGCATTTT. This translates into CASSEWEGNQPQHF.

The chain combines TRBV19 with TRBJ2-3; 7 bases map to TRBD1. V gave up 7 bases and J gave up 3 bases; unmatched junction bases: 10. The CDR3 has 15 amino acids. Germline CDR1 reads LNHDA; CDR2 reads SQIVND (reference sequence). The CDR3 protein is CASIRRQGETDTQYF. DNA for the CDR3: TGTGCCAGTATTAGGCGGCAGGGGGAAACAGATACGCAGTATTTT.

The chain has TRBV5-1 and TRBJ1-1, with D maybe TRBD1 (6 bases). V was cut by 2 bases and J by 1 base, with 12 bases left in between. Germline V gene data show CDR1 as SGHRS and CDR2 as YFSETQ. This CDR3 has 15 amino acids. This CDR3 reads CASSFGGRQNTEAFF. DNA of the CDR3: TGCGCCAGCAGCTTCGGGGGCAGGCAGAACACTGAAGCTTTCTTT.

The CDR3 protein is CSVGQAGTDTQYF. In DNA form, the CDR3 reads TGCAGCGTTGGTCAGGCCGGCACAGATACGCAGTATTTT. This sequence joins TRBV29-1 and TRBJ2-3, with D unclear. This CDR3 is 13 amino acids long. Germline V gene data show CDR1 as SQVTM and CDR2 as ANQGSEA. V was pared by 4 bases and J by 1 base, with 9 bases between.

The V gene is TRBV9, the J gene TRBJ2-1; 13 nucleotides agree with TRBD2. Germline trimming cut 3 bases from V and 8 bases from J; bases unmatched to any gene: 8. CDR1 and CDR2 (germline): SGDLS, YYNGEE. The CDR3 consists of 16 residues. The CDR3 reads CASSETGTSGAHEQFF. Written as DNA, the CDR3 is TGTGCCAGCAGCGAAACCGGGACTAGCGGGGCTCATGAGCAGTTCTTC.

This chain links TRBV11-2 with TRBJ2-3, with 7 bases fitting TRBD1. The germline V gene has CDR1 SGHAT and CDR2 FQNNGV. The CDR3 has 14 residues. V lost 4 bases to trimming and J lost 5 bases; unmatched junction nucleotides: 6. The CDR3 reads CASSSGTVEDTQYF. CDR3 nucleotides: TGTGCCAGCAGCTCCGGGACAGTGGAAGATACGCAGTATTTT.

About this clone itself: This specimen includes other DNA sequences encoding the same CDR3. The chain couples TRBV9 to TRBJ2-1, with 10 bases matching TRBD2. There are 15 residues in the CDR3. V shed 0 bases, J shed 4 bases, and the junction held 1 base outside the gene matches. The germline gives CDR1 SGDLS, CDR2 YYNGEE. As DNA, the CDR3 is TGTGCCAGCAGCGTAGAGCGGGGGGGGTACAATGAGCAGTTCTTC. Amino acid sequence: CASSVERGGYNEQFF.

This clone was counted once. The CDR3 region is CATSESTAPGGLFF. The CDR3 DNA follows: TGTGCCACCAGTGAGTCGACAGCACCGGGTGGGCTGTTTTTT. The chain combines TRBV24-1 with TRBJ2-2, with D tentatively TRBD1 (5 bases). Between the trimmed V and J ends, which lost 4 bases and 13 bases, there was a span of 18 bases. This CDR3 is built from 14 residues. Per germline, CDR1 KGHDR and CDR2 SFDVKD.

The chain combines TRBV7-2 with TRBJ1-2; perhaps TRBD1 as D (6 bases). V was trimmed by 1 base and J by 6 bases, leaving 12 bases between them. This CDR3 region has 14 residues. Germline CDR1 SGHTA, CDR2 FQGNSA. The CDR3 bases are TGTGCCAGCAGCTTAGTGGCAGGGGCCCATGGCTACACCTTC. It yields the protein CASSLVAGAHGYTF.

The rearrangement uses TRBV6-2 or TRBV6-3 and TRBJ2-7, with TRBD1 matching 8 bases. The CDR3 runs to 17 residues. Germline lookup yields CDR1 MNHEY and CDR2 SVGEGT. With 4 bases clipped from V and 0 bases from J, the junction kept 11 bases outside the gene matches. CDR3 coding DNA: TGTGCCAGCAGTTCGGGCCAACTGGGACAGGCCTCCTACGAGCAGTACTTC. Its protein is CASSSGQLGQASYEQYF.

This sequence joins TRBV19 and TRBJ1-4, with D uncertain. Trimming pared 7 bases from V and 8 bases from J, leaving 17 bases between. The germline CDR1 and CDR2 sequences are LNHDA and SQIVND (reference sequence). The CDR3 totals 14 residues. CDR3 residues: CASTRGRFGEKLFF. DNA of the CDR3: TGTGCCAGTACCAGAGGGAGGTTCGGGGAAAAACTGTTTTTT. Full variable domain (missing parts from reference TRBV19 and TRBJ1-4): DGGITQSPKYLFRKEGQNVTLSCEQNLNHDAMYWYRQDPGQGLRLIYYSQIVNDFQKGDIAEGYSVSREKKESFPLTVTSAQKNPTAFYLCASTRGRFGEKLFFGSGTQLSVL.

This clone has a handful of counts. The gene calls are TRBV3-1 (or the pseudogene TRBV3-2) and TRBJ1-5, with D tentatively TRBD1 (5 bases). This CDR3 region has 16 residues. The V and J ends lost 0 bases and 9 bases respectively, with 18 bases between them. Germline CDR1 LGHDT, CDR2 YNNKEL (reference sequence). The CDR3 protein is CASSQERVGGTGPQHF. The CDR3 bases are TGTGCCAGCAGCCAAGAAAGAGTGGGGGGGACCGGGCCCCAGCATTTT.

This clone was seen many times. V gene TRBV6-6 combines with J gene TRBJ1-6; no reliable D call. Germline loops: CDR1 MNHNY, CDR2 SVGAGI (reference sequence). Trimming stripped 8 bases from V and 5 bases from J, with 10 bases between. CDR3 length: 13 amino acids. The CDR3 here is CASRNSDNSPLHF. CDR3 coding DNA: TGTGCCAGCCGGAATTCGGATAATTCACCCCTCCACTTT.